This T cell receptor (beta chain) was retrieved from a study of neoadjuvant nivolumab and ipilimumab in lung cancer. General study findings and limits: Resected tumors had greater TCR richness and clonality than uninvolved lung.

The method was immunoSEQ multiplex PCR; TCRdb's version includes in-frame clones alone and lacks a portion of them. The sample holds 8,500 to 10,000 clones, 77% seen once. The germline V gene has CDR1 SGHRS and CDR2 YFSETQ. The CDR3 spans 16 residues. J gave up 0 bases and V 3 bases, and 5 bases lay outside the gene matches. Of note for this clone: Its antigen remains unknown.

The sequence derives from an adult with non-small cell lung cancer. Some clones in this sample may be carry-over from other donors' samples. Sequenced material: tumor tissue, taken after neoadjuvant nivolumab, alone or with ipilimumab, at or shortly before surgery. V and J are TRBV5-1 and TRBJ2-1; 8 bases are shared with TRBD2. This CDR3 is CASSSGGASSYNEQFF. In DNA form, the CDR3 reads TGCGCCAGCAGCTCGGGGGGGGCAAGCTCCTACAATGAGCAGTTCTTC.